These T cell receptor beta chains were read from a single sample in a study of cytomegalovirus exposure and HLA in healthy donors. Assay: immunoSEQ multiplex PCR; the TCRdb copy retains only in-frame clones and omits some. The table records a few hundred thousand clones, roughly 89% of them present only once. The sequenced material came from PBMCs. The receptors derive from a woman in her late teens or twenties in good health and CMV-seronegative. Each CDR3 is given with its conserved first and last residue. A D gene is named only where the DNA matches it firmly. Clone sizes are given selectively: once, few, many, or a class where the clone is expanded.

d_call,j_call,v_call,clone_size,cdr3_aa,cdr3_nt
NA,TRBJ2-7,TRBV5-1,NA,CASSYGYEQYF,TGCGCCAGCAGCTACGGCTACGAGCAGTACTTC
TRBD1,TRBJ1-2,TRBV5-8,NA,CASPGDGTGHYGYTF,TGTGCCAGCCCCGGTGATGGGACAGGCCACTATGGCTACACCTTC
TRBD1,TRBJ1-4,TRBV19,NA,CASSFRDSRNEKLFF,TGTGCCAGTAGTTTCCGGGACAGCCGGAATGAAAAACTGTTTTTT
NA,TRBJ2-7,TRBV7-3,NA,CASSASGGVNSYEQYF,TGTGCCAGCAGCGCCTCGGGCGGGGTGAACTCCTACGAGCAGTACTTC
TRBD2,TRBJ2-5,TRBV2,few,CAIRQYTGTSGGSAGAQYF,TGTGCCATACGACAGTATACCGGGACTAGCGGGGGTTCGGCGGGGGCCCAGTACTTC
TRBD1,TRBJ1-1,TRBV19,NA,CASIRDRGWDTEAFF,TGTGCCAGTATTCGGGACAGGGGATGGGACACTGAAGCTTTCTTT
TRBD1,TRBJ2-7,TRBV30,NA,CAWSWDSLSYEQYF,TGTGCCTGGAGTTGGGACAGCCTCTCCTACGAGCAGTACTTC
NA,TRBJ1-2,TRBV7-2,NA,CASSLDPDTDYGYTF,TGTGCCAGCAGCTTAGATCCCGACACGGACTATGGCTACACCTTC
TRBD1,TRBJ1-1,TRBV5-1,few,CASSEGGGLDEAFF,TGCGCCAGCAGCGAAGGGGGCGGTCTAGATGAAGCTTTCTTT
TRBD2,TRBJ2-5,TRBV6-6,once,CASRPPLAGGKETQYF,TGTGCCAGCAGGCCACCACTAGCGGGGGGGAAAGAGACCCAGTACTTC
TRBD1,TRBJ1-4,TRBV9,NA,CASSVASRTGGEKLFF,TGTGCCAGCAGCGTAGCTAGTCGAACAGGGGGTGAAAAACTGTTTTTT
NA,TRBJ2-3,TRBV5-8,NA,CASSPGRGRIADTQYF,TGTGCCAGCTCACCAGGCAGGGGGAGGATTGCAGATACGCAGTATTTT
NA,TRBJ2-7,TRBV4-2,few,CASSGRPGLPYEQYF,TGTGCCAGCAGCGGCCGTCCGGGACTCCCCTACGAGCAGTACTTC
TRBD2,TRBJ2-3,TRBV5-1,NA,CASSPGLAGSSDTQYF,TGCGCCAGCAGCCCAGGACTAGCGGGGAGCTCAGATACGCAGTATTTT
TRBD1,TRBJ1-1,TRBV7-9,NA,CASRRGQGDSEAFF,TGTGCCAGCCGCCGAGGACAGGGGGACTCTGAAGCTTTCTTT
TRBD2,TRBJ2-1,TRBV4-2,NA,CASSQDPGGYNEQFF,TGTGCCAGCAGCCAAGATCCGGGGGGGTACAATGAGCAGTTCTTC
TRBD2,TRBJ2-1,TRBV25-1,NA,CASSDAGVPSGEQFF,TGTGCCAGCAGTGACGCGGGGGTCCCTTCGGGTGAGCAGTTCTTC
TRBD2,TRBJ2-2,TRBV7-6,NA,CASSPTRGLAGGSANTGELFF,TGTGCCAGCAGCCCTACCCGCGGACTAGCGGGGGGCTCTGCGAACACCGGGGAGCTGTTTTTT
NA,TRBJ2-7,TRBV19,few,CASSMSSEQYF,TGTGCCAGTAGTATGAGCTCCGAGCAGTACTTC
NA,TRBJ2-3,TRBV7-9,NA,CASTPYAGRSTDTQYF,TGTGCCAGCACCCCCTATGCGGGGCGCAGCACAGATACGCAGTATTTT
NA,TRBJ2-3,TRBV6-8,NA,CASRPHPPAIFTDTQYF,TGTGCCAGCAGGCCGCACCCGCCAGCGATCTTCACAGATACGCAGTATTTT
TRBD2,TRBJ2-1,TRBV9,NA,CASSAPLQRGAYNEQFF,TGTGCCAGCAGCGCTCCACTTCAGCGGGGGGCCTACAATGAGCAGTTCTTC
TRBD2,TRBJ2-3,TRBV6-1,NA,CASSGGLAVTDTQYF,TGTGCCAGCAGTGGGGGACTAGCGGTCACAGATACGCAGTATTTT
TRBD1,TRBJ1-5,TRBV27,NA,CASSLSGQGYNQPQHF,TGTGCCAGCAGTTTATCGGGACAGGGGTACAATCAGCCCCAGCATTTT
TRBD1,TRBJ1-5,TRBV6-6,NA,CASSPGTVGRQPQHF,TGTGCCAGCAGCCCCGGGACAGTCGGCCGTCAGCCCCAGCATTTT
NA,TRBJ1-5,TRBV4-1,NA,CASSQGQRQPQHF,TGCGCCAGCAGCCAAGGTCAGCGTCAGCCCCAGCATTTT
TRBD2,TRBJ2-3,TRBV2,NA,CASSEGTTRGGGDTQYF,TGTGCCAGCAGTGAAGGGACTACGCGGGGGGGAGGAGATACGCAGTATTTT
TRBD2,TRBJ2-7,TRBV5-1,NA,CASSSNAGTSYYEQYF,TGCGCCAGCAGCTCTAATGCCGGGACTAGCTACTACGAGCAGTACTTC
TRBD2,TRBJ2-3,TRBV5-1,NA,CASSLPSGGSDTQYF,TGCGCCAGCAGCTTGCCTAGCGGGGGTTCAGATACGCAGTATTTT
NA,TRBJ1-3,TRBV9,NA,CASSVLSSGNTIYF,TGTGCCAGCAGCGTACTAAGCTCTGGAAACACCATATATTTT
NA,TRBJ1-1,TRBV30,NA,CAWGPRGNTEAFF,TGTGCCTGGGGCCCCAGGGGGAACACTGAAGCTTTCTTT
TRBD1,TRBJ1-4,TRBV4-1,NA,CASSRQGADEKLFF,TGCGCCAGCAGTCGACAGGGGGCTGACGAAAAACTGTTTTTT
TRBD2,TRBJ2-2,TRBV5-4,NA,CASSLTGGNTGELFF,TGTGCCAGCAGCTTGACGGGGGGGAACACCGGGGAGCTGTTTTTT
TRBD1,TRBJ2-4,TRBV5-8,NA,CASSPDRVDIQYF,TGTGCCAGCAGCCCGGACAGGGTGGACATTCAGTACTTC
TRBD2,TRBJ2-4,TRBV2,few,CASSETGGYQGYF,TGTGCCAGCAGTGAAACGGGGGGATATCAAGGGTACTTC
NA,TRBJ1-6,TRBV27,NA,CASTTGSSPLHF,TGTGCCAGCACCACAGGTAGTTCCCCCCTCCACTTT
NA,TRBJ1-2,TRBV30,NA,CAWMPPVRDGYTF,TGTGCCTGGATGCCCCCGGTCCGAGATGGCTACACCTTC
NA,TRBJ2-7,TRBV15,NA,CATSREPGGGYEQYF,TGTGCCACCAGCAGAGAGCCCGGAGGTGGCTACGAGCAGTACTTC
NA,TRBJ1-1,TRBV15,NA,CATRPSGLNTEAFF,TGTGCCACCAGACCATCAGGGTTGAACACTGAAGCTTTCTTT
TRBD2,TRBJ2-5,TRBV19,NA,CASRPRTSGVYGGTQYF,TGTGCCAGTAGGCCCCGGACTAGCGGGGTCTACGGAGGGACCCAGTACTTC
NA,TRBJ1-6,TRBV30,NA,CAWSDFMSPLHF,TGTGCCTGGAGTGATTTTATGTCACCCCTCCACTTT
NA,TRBJ2-2,TRBV23-1,NA,CASIGKGGTGELFF,TGCGCCAGCATCGGTAAAGGGGGAACCGGGGAGCTGTTTTTT
TRBD1,TRBJ2-7,TRBV5-1,NA,CASSWTGSYEQYF,TGCGCCAGCAGCTGGACAGGTTCCTACGAGCAGTACTTC
NA,TRBJ2-1,TRBV27,NA,CASSSLARYNEQFF,TGTGCCAGCAGTTCGTTGGCCAGGTACAATGAGCAGTTCTTC
NA,TRBJ1-3,TRBV2,once,CASSPDSSSGNTIYF,TGTGCCAGCAGCCCCGACAGTAGCTCTGGAAACACCATATATTTT
NA,TRBJ2-7,TRBV5-6,NA,CASSWRGGEQYF,TGTGCCAGCAGCTGGAGGGGCGGCGAGCAGTACTTC
TRBD1,TRBJ2-6,TRBV4-2,NA,CASSQDPSGQTSGANVLTF,TGTGCCAGCAGCCAAGACCCCTCGGGACAGACCTCTGGGGCCAACGTCCTGACTTTC